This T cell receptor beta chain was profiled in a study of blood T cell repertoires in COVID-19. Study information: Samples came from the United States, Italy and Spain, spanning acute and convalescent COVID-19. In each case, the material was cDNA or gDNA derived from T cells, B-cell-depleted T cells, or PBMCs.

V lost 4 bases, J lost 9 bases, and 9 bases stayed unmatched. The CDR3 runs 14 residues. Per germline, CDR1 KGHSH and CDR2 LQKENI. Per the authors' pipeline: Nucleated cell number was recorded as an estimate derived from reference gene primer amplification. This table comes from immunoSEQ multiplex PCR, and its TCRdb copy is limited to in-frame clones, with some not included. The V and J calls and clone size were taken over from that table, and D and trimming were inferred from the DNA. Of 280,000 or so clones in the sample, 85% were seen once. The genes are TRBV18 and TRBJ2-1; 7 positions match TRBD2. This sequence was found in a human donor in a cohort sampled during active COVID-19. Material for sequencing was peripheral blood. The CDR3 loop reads CASSQSTGGFEQFF. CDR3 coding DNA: TGTGCCAGCTCACAAAGTACGGGAGGTTTTGAGCAGTTCTTC.